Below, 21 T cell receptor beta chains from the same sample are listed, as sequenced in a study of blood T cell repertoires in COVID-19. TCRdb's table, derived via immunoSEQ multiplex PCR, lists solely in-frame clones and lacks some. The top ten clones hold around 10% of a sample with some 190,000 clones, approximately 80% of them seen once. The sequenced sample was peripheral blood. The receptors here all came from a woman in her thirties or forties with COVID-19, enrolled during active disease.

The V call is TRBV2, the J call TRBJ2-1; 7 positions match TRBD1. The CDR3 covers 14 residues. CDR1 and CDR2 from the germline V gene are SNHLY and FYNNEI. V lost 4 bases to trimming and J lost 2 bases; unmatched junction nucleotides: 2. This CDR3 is CASSVGTAYNEQFF. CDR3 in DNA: TGTGCCAGCAGTGTCGGGACAGCCTACAATGAGCAGTTCTTC.

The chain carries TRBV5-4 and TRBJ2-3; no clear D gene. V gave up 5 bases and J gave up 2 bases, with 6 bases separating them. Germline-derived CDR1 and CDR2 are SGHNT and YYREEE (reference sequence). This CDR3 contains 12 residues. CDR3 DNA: TGTGCCAGCAGAGCATCCACAGATACGCAGTATTTT. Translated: CASRASTDTQYF.

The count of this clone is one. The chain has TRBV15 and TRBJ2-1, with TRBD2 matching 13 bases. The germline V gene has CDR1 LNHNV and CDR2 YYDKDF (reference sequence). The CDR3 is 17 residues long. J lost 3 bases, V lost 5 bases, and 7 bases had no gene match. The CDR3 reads CATSVRTSGRFYNEQFF. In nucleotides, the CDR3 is TGTGCCACCAGCGTCCGGACTAGCGGGAGATTCTACAATGAGCAGTTCTTC.

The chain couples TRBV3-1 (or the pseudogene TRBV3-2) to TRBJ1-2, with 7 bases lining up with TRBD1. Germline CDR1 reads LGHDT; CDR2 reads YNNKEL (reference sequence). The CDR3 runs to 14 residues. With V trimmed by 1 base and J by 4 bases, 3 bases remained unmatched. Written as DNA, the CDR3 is TGTGCCAGCAGCCAAGGGACAGGTCCCTATGGCTACACCTTC. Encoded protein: CASSQGTGPYGYTF.

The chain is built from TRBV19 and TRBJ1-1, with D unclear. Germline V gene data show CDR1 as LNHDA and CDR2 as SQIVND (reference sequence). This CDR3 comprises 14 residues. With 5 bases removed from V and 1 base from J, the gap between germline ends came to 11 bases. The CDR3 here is CASSVLQENTEAFF. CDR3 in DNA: TGTGCCAGTAGTGTTCTTCAGGAGAACACTGAAGCTTTCTTT.

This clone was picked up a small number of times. CDR3 amino acids: CASGLGQGTDTQYF. The CDR3 nucleotides read TGTGCTAGTGGTTTGGGACAGGGCACAGATACGCAGTATTTT. The chain couples TRBV12-5 to TRBJ2-3, with D possibly TRBD1 on 6 matching bases. V was pared by 1 base and J by 1 base, with 6 bases between. The CDR3 totals 14 residues. Germline values: CDR1 LGHNT, CDR2 FRNRAP.

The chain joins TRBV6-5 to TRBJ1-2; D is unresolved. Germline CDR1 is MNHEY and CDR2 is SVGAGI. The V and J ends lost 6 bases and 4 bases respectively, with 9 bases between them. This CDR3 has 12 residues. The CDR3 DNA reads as TGTGCCAGCAGGGCCGGACTCTATGGCTACACCTTC. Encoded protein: CASRAGLYGYTF.

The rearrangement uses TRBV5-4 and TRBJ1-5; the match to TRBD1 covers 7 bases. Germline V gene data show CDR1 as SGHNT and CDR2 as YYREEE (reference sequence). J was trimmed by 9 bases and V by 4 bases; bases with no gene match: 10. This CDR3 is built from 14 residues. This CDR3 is CASSLNRGEGPQHF. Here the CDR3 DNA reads TGTGCCAGCAGCCTAAACAGGGGAGAGGGGCCCCAGCATTTT.

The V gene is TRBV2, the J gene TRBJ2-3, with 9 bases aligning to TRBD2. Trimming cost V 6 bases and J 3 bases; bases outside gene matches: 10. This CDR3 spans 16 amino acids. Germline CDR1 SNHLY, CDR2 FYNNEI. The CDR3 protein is CASSPLLAGVTDTQYF. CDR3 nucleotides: TGTGCCAGCAGCCCTTTATTAGCGGGAGTGACAGATACGCAGTATTTT.

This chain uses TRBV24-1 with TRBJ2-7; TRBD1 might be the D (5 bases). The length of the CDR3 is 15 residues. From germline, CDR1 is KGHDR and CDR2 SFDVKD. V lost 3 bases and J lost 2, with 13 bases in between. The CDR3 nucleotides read TGTGCCACCAGTGATCCCCGGACACAAACCTACGAGCAGTACTTC. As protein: CATSDPRTQTYEQYF.

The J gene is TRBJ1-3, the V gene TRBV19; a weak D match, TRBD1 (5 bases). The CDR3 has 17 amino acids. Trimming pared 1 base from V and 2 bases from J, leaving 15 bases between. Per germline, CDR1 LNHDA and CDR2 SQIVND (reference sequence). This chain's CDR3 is CASSIAAAGPTGNTIYF. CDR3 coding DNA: TGTGCCAGTAGTATAGCCGCGGCGGGGCCTACTGGAAACACCATATATTTT.

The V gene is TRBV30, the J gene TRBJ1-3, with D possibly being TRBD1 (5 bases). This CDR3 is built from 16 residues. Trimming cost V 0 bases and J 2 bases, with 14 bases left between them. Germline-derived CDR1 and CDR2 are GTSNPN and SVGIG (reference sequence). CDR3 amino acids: CAWSVSGVDTGNTIYF. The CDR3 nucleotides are TGTGCCTGGAGTGTATCGGGGGTTGATACTGGAAACACCATATATTTT.

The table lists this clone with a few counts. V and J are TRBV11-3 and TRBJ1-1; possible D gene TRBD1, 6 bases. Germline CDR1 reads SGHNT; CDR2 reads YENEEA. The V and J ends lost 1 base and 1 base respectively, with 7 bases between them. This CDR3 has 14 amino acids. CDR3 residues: CASSLAGQNTEAFF. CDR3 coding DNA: TGTGCCAGCAGCTTAGCGGGACAGAACACTGAAGCTTTCTTT.

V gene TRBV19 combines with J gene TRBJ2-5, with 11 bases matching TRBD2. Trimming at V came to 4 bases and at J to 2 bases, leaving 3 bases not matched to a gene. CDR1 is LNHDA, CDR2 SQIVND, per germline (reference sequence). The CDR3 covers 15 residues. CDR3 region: CASSTLAGGQETQYF. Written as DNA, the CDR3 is TGTGCCAGTAGTACCTTAGCGGGGGGGCAAGAGACCCAGTACTTC.

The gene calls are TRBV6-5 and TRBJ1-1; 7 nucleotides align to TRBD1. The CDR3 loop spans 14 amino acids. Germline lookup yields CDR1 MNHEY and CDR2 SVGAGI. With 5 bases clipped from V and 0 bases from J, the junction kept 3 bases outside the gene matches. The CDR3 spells CASSQQGMNTEAFF. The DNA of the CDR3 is TGTGCCAGCAGTCAACAGGGGATGAACACTGAAGCTTTCTTT.

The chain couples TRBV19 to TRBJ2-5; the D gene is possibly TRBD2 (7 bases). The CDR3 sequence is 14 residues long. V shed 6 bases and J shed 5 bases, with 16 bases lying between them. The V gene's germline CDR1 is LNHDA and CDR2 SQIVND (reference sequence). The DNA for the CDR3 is TGTGCCAGTAGCCAACAACAGGGAGGGGAGACCCAGTACTTC. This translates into CASSQQQGGETQYF.

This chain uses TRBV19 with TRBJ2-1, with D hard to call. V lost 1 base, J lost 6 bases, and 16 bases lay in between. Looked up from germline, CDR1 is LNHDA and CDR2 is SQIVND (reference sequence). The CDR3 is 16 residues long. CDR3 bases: TGTGCCAGTAGTATAGGTTGGGCAGTTCAACTCAATGAGCAGTTCTTC. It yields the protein CASSIGWAVQLNEQFF.

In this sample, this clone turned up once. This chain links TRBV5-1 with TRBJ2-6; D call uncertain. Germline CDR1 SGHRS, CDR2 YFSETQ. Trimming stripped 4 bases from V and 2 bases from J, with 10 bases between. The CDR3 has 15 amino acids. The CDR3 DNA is TGCGCCAGCAGCCTAGACCCCGCTGGGGCCAACGTCCTGACTTTC. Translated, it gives CASSLDPAGANVLTF.

CDR3 coding DNA: TGTGCCAGCAGCTTAGTGTCAGATGAAGCTTTCTTT. Translating gives CASSLVSDEAFF. The chain recombines TRBV11-2 with TRBJ1-1, with D hard to call. The V gene lost 1 base and the J gene lost 7 bases, with 7 bases spanning the gap. Germline V gene lookup returns CDR1 SGHAT and CDR2 FQNNGV. The CDR3 sequence is 12 residues long.

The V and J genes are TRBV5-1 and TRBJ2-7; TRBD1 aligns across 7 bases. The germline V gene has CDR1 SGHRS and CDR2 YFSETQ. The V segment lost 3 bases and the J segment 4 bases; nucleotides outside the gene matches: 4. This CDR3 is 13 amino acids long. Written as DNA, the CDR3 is TGCGCCAGCAGCTCCGGGACAGATTACGAGCAGTACTTC. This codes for CASSSGTDYEQYF.

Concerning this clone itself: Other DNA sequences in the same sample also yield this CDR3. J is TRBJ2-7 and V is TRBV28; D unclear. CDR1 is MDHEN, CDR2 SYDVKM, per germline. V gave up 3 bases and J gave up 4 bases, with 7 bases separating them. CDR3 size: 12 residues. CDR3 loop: CASSLIRYEQYF. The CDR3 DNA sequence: TGTGCCAGCAGTTTGATCAGGTACGAGCAGTACTTC.